Presented here are 14 T cell receptor beta chains from one specimen sequenced in a study of cytomegalovirus exposure and HLA in healthy donors. Primers: 60 Vbeta forward and 13 Jbeta reverse. Measured with immunoSEQ multiplex PCR; TCRdb has only the in-frame clones, and not every one. Among roughly 150,000 clones listed, around 80% were seen once. The material sequenced was PBMCs. The source of these receptors is a female donor in good health and CMV-seronegative.

The V call is TRBV7-3, the J call TRBJ2-3, with TRBD1 matching over 7 bases. V dropped 5 bases and J dropped 1; count of bases not matched to a gene: 6. The CDR3 sequence is 15 residues long. The germline V gene encodes CDR1 SGHTA and CDR2 FQGTGA. The CDR3 reads CASSRGGGRTDTQYF. The CDR3 DNA reads TGTGCCAGCAGCCGAGGGGGCGGCCGCACAGATACGCAGTATTTT. Complete variable domain (other parts from reference TRBV7-3 and TRBJ2-3): GAGVSQTPSNKVTEKGKYVELRCDPISGHTALYWYRQSLGQGPEFLIYFQGTGAADDSGLPNDRFFAVRPEGSVSTLKIQRTERGDSAVYLCASSRGGGRTDTQYFGPGTRLTVL.

The rearrangement uses TRBV7-8 and TRBJ2-3; TRBD2 aligns across 10 bases. This CDR3 is built from 16 residues. J was trimmed by 5 bases and V by 1 base; bases with no gene match: 6. Germline V gene lookup returns CDR1 SGHVS and CDR2 FQNEAQ. The CDR3 loop reads CASSLVAGGSRDTQYF. CDR3 sequence (DNA): TGTGCCAGCAGCTTAGTAGCGGGGGGATCCAGAGATACGCAGTATTTT.

The gene calls are TRBV11-2 and TRBJ2-5; D not certain. With 1 base removed from V and 5 bases from J, the gap between germline ends came to 8 bases. Per germline, CDR1 SGHAT and CDR2 FQNNGV. The CDR3 consists of 13 residues. CDR3 amino acids: CASSLGLEETQYF. CDR3 in DNA: TGTGCCAGCAGCTTAGGCTTGGAGGAGACCCAGTACTTC.

This chain joins TRBV5-5 and TRBJ1-1; a weak D match, TRBD1 (5 bases). This CDR3 has 13 amino acids. Per the germline V gene, CDR1 is SGHKS and CDR2 is YYEKEE (reference sequence). V was pared by 3 bases and J by 5 bases, with 11 bases between. The CDR3 DNA reads TGTGCCAGCAGCTCGGGGGTCGGAACTGAAGCTTTCTTT. It yields the protein CASSSGVGTEAFF.

This chain uses TRBV14 with TRBJ2-3, with 9 bases identical to TRBD1. In germline, CDR1 is SGHDN, CDR2 FVKESK. The junction had 9 bases not matched to a gene; V was cut back by 4 bases and J by 4 bases. This CDR3 comprises 16 residues. CDR3 DNA sequence: TGTGCCAGCAGCCCACTCGGGACAGGGTCAGCAGATACGCAGTATTTT. This encodes CASSPLGTGSADTQYF.

The genes are TRBV2 and TRBJ2-7; tentatively, D is TRBD1 (5 bases). Trimming took off 4 bases at V and 9 bases at J, with 19 bases between the two ends. Germline V gene data show CDR1 as SNHLY and CDR2 as FYNNEI. This CDR3 region has 14 residues. In DNA form, the CDR3 reads TGTGCCAGCAGTGTCACAGGACGGCCGCACGGGCAGTACTTC. It specifies CASSVTGRPHGQYF.

Here the CDR3 reads CASSQDKLYNEQFF. CDR3 DNA sequence: TGCGCCAGCAGCCAAGATAAACTATACAATGAGCAGTTCTTC. The rearrangement joins TRBV4-1 to TRBJ2-1; no clear D gene. The CDR3 runs 14 residues. Per the germline V gene, CDR1 is MGHRA and CDR2 is YSYEKL. V lost 0 bases and J 4 bases, leaving 7 bases between the germline ends.

V usage is TRBV7-3 and J usage is TRBJ2-1; 14 nucleotides match TRBD2. CDR3 length: 14 residues. Germline assignment: CDR1 SGHTA and CDR2 FQGTGA. Germline trimming cut 4 bases from V and 7 bases from J; bases unmatched to any gene: 0. CDR3 sequence: CASSWTSGGNEQFF. The CDR3 DNA reads as TGTGCCAGCAGCTGGACTAGCGGGGGGAATGAGCAGTTCTTC.

Concerning this clone: Different DNA sequences within this sample yield the same CDR3. The chain links TRBV28 to TRBJ1-3; D is perhaps TRBD1 (5 bases). The ends were cut back, 4 bases at V and 4 bases at J, with 5 bases in the middle. The CDR3 spans 12 residues. In germline, CDR1 is MDHEN, CDR2 SYDVKM. The chain's CDR3 is CASSSGGNTIYF. The CDR3 DNA reads as TGTGCCAGCAGTTCAGGGGGAAACACCATATATTTT.

The gene calls are TRBV28 and TRBJ2-1; TRBD2 aligns across 7 bases. This CDR3 contains 14 residues. Germline V gene lookup returns CDR1 MDHEN and CDR2 SYDVKM. The V segment lost 3 bases and the J segment 2 bases; nucleotides outside the gene matches: 1. CDR3: CASSFAGAYNEQFF. The CDR3 DNA reads as TGTGCCAGCAGTTTCGCGGGGGCCTACAATGAGCAGTTCTTC.

J is TRBJ2-5 and V is TRBV28, with TRBD2 matching 7 bases. The CDR3 contains 13 residues. Trimming cost V 6 bases and J 4 bases; bases outside gene matches: 5. Germline CDR1 MDHEN, CDR2 SYDVKM. Here the CDR3 reads CASRLGGRETQYF. CDR3 sequence (DNA): TGTGCCAGCAGACTCGGGGGGAGAGAGACCCAGTACTTC. Drawing the rest from reference TRBV28 and TRBJ2-5, the complete variable domain is DVKVTQSSRYLVKRTGEKVFLECVQDMDHENMFWYRQDPGLGLRLIYFSYDVKMKEKGDIPEGYSVSREKKERFSLILESASTNQTSMYLCASRLGGRETQYFGPGTRLLVL.

The chain couples TRBV19 to TRBJ2-7, with D maybe TRBD2 (5 bases). Looked up from germline, CDR1 is LNHDA and CDR2 is SQIVND (reference sequence). This CDR3 is built from 14 residues. V lost 5 bases and J lost 6, with 17 bases in between. The CDR3 bases are TGTGCCAGTAGTCCGAGAGGGTCGTCCACCGAGCAGTACTTC. Translated: CASSPRGSSTEQYF.

The chain is built from TRBV30 and TRBJ2-5; TRBD1 agrees at 7 bases. The length of the CDR3 is 12 residues. Germline V gene sequence: CDR1 GTSNPN, CDR2 SVGIG (reference sequence). The ends lost 1 base at V and 5 bases at J; junction bases unmatched: 1. DNA of the CDR3: TGTGCCTGGAGTGCGGACAGGGAGACCCAGTACTTC. This codes for CAWSADRETQYF. Full variable domain (missing parts from reference TRBV30 and TRBJ2-5): SQTIHQWPATLVQPVGSPLSLECTVEGTSNPNLYWYRQAAGRGLQLLFYSVGIGQISSEVPQNLSASRPQDRQFILSSKKLLLSDSGFYLCAWSADRETQYFGPGTRLLVL.

V is TRBV27 and J is TRBJ2-4; 8 bases line up with TRBD2. V shed 4 bases and J 0 bases; nucleotides not matched to a gene: 8. CDR1 and CDR2 (germline): MNHEY, SMNVEV (reference sequence). This CDR3 has 17 residues. The CDR3 here is CASSSGGGTLAKNIQYF. The CDR3 nucleotides are TGTGCCAGCAGTTCCGGCGGGGGGACTTTAGCCAAAAACATTCAGTACTTC.